This T cell receptor (beta chain) appears in the sequencing data of a study of beta chain features in type 1 diabetes. This clone was observed a handful of times. The sequenced template was cDNA made from the entire isolated RNA. Clones were sequenced by immunoSEQ multiplex PCR, and TCRdb holds only the in-frame ones, with some missing. The sample shows over 500,000 clones, roughly 16% of them seen only once. The sequenced material came from naive CD4+ T cells from blood. This receptor was taken from a man between 18 and 29 years old in good health.

CDR3 DNA: TGTGCCATCAGTGAGACGCACTATACATGGGGCTACACCTTC. It encodes CAISETHYTWGYTF. The chain employs TRBV10-3 and TRBJ1-2, with no clear D. Trimming took off 2 bases at V and 8 bases at J, with 15 bases between the two ends. The CDR3 is 14 amino acids. Germline V gives CDR1 ENHRY, CDR2 SYGVKD.